This paragraph reports one T cell receptor beta chain. The antigen remains unidentified. The data were taken from a study of post-analysis software for immune sequencing data. Each TCR beta cDNA library carried unique molecular identifiers. TCRdb passed the PCR reads through MiXCR, listing each CDR3 protein once. Found here are about 800,000 distinct CDR3 sequences, 25% to 30% of them singletons; the top ten hold approximately 0.6%. Whole-study results and caveats: Compared with controls, patients had more of five TRBV segments, including TRBV5-6, TRBV5-1 and TRBV20-1.

The V gene lost 4 bases and the J gene lost 4 bases, with 15 bases spanning the gap. Germline lookup yields CDR1 KGHDR and CDR2 SFDVKD. The CDR3 spans 15 residues. The sequence came from a girl between 5 and 17 years old with multiple sclerosis. The rearrangement uses TRBV24-1 and TRBJ2-5; the D gene is possibly TRBD2 (5 bases). Sequencing input: blood. CDR3 in amino acids: CATSDPSRGLETQYF. The CDR3 nucleotides read TGTGCCACCAGTGACCCCTCCCGGGGTTTAGAGACCCAGTACTTC.